A selection of T cell receptor beta chains follows, all from one sample in a study of shared clonotypes between healthy human individuals. The method was immunoSEQ multiplex PCR; TCRdb's version includes in-frame clones alone and lacks a portion of them. The sample carries about 2,500,000 clones, over 85% recorded once. Sequenced material: naive CD4+ T cells sorted from blood. The receptor set was obtained from a man between 18 and 29 years old in good health. CDR3s include the opening cysteine and the closing phenylalanine or tryptophan. Each record gives: D gene, V gene, J gene, clone size, CDR3 protein, CDR3 DNA. The D gene is left open where the match is weak. For some rows the clone size is stated as once, few or many, or as a class when expanded; others skip it.

>.|TRBV7-3|TRBJ2-3|.
CASSLTPDRHTDTQYF
TGTGCCAGCAGCTTAACGCCAGACAGACACACAGATACGCAGTATTTT
>.|TRBV7-2|TRBJ1-4|.
CASSWRATNEKLFF
TGTGCCAGCAGCTGGCGAGCAACTAATGAAAAACTGTTTTTT
>.|TRBV19|TRBJ2-5|.
CASSIDGQTQETQYF
TGTGCCAGTAGTATAGATGGGCAGACCCAAGAGACCCAGTACTTC
>.|TRBV30|TRBJ1-2|once
CAWVPDTVYGYTF
TGTGCCTGGGTTCCGGACACTGTATATGGCTACACCTTC
>.|TRBV7-8|TRBJ2-1|.
CASSDSYNEQFF
TGTGCCAGCAGCGACAGCTACAATGAGCAGTTCTTC
>.|TRBV5-1|TRBJ1-1|.
CASSTDGEAFF
TGCGCCAGCAGCACGGACGGAGAAGCTTTCTTT
>TRBD1|TRBV2|TRBJ2-1|.
CASSVGGQGAREQFF
TGTGCCAGCAGTGTGGGGGGACAGGGGGCTAGGGAGCAGTTCTTC
>TRBD2|TRBV4-1|TRBJ2-3|.
CASSQTTSGRAPDTQYF
TGCGCCAGCAGCCAAACTACTAGCGGGAGGGCCCCAGATACGCAGTATTTT
>.|TRBV30|TRBJ1-2|.
CASTGTGYGYTF
TGTGCCTCTACCGGGACGGGCTATGGCTACACCTTC
>.|TRBV5-1|TRBJ2-1|.
CASSLGVGGPRAREQFF
TGCGCCAGCAGCTTGGGGGTAGGTGGGCCCCGCGCACGGGAGCAGTTCTTC
>.|TRBV5-4|TRBJ1-1|.
CASSLGTPPRGQDTEAFF
TGTGCCAGCAGCTTGGGGACCCCCCCCAGGGGCCAGGACACTGAAGCTTTCTTT
>.|TRBV2|TRBJ2-1|.
CASSQRSSYNEQFF
TGTGCCAGCAGCCAGAGGTCCTCCTACAATGAGCAGTTCTTC
>.|TRBV19|TRBJ2-1|.
CASSIRRANNEQFF
TGTGCCAGTAGTATCAGGAGGGCAAACAATGAGCAGTTCTTC
>.|TRBV11-2|TRBJ1-2|few
CASSGLQTYGYTF
TGTGCCAGCAGCGGGTTACAGACTTATGGCTACACCTTC
>.|TRBV5-6|TRBJ1-6|.
CASSRGFLDSPLHF
TGTGCCAGCAGCCGAGGGTTTCTGGATTCACCCCTCCACTTT
>.|TRBV10-1|TRBJ2-7|.
CASGGTPLSYEQYF
TGCGCCAGCGGGGGGACACCCCTCTCCTACGAGCAGTACTTC
>TRBD2|TRBV7-2|TRBJ2-7|.
CASSLGAGGFYEQYF
TGTGCCAGCAGCTTAGGAGCGGGGGGCTTCTACGAGCAGTACTTC
>.|TRBV5-5|TRBJ2-5|.
CASSLDSYSGQETQYF
TGTGCCAGCAGCCTGGACAGCTACTCCGGCCAAGAGACCCAGTACTTC
>.|TRBV11-2|TRBJ2-7|.
CASSLDGSGVGYEQYF
TGTGCCAGCAGCTTAGATGGGTCAGGGGTGGGGTACGAGCAGTACTTC
>.|TRBV9|TRBJ2-5|.
CASSVPRGGTTQYF
TGTGCCAGCAGCGTACCCCGTGGGGGAACGACCCAGTACTTC
>.|TRBV6-6|TRBJ2-7|.
CASYETPAYEQYF
TGTGCCAGCTACGAGACTCCGGCCTACGAGCAGTACTTC
>.|TRBV5-1|TRBJ2-7|.
CARGNAGGLKEVAFSYEQYF
TGCGCCAGGGGTAATGCCGGGGGCTTAAAGGAGGTCGCCTTCTCCTACGAGCAGTACTTC
>TRBD1|TRBV27|TRBJ2-6|.
CASSLGAPRGRISNVLTF
TGTGCCAGCAGTTTAGGCGCACCTAGGGGGCGCATCTCCAACGTCCTGACTTTC
>.|TRBV18|TRBJ1-3|.
CASSPPADSGNTIYF
TGTGCCAGCTCACCACCGGCAGATTCTGGAAACACCATATATTTT
>.|TRBV28|TRBJ1-1|.
CASSLVATPTEAFF
TGTGCCAGCAGTTTGGTGGCCACCCCCACTGAAGCTTTCTTT
>TRBD2|TRBV19|TRBJ2-2|once
CASHDPGLAKDGELFF
TGTGCCAGTCATGATCCGGGACTAGCAAAGGACGGGGAGCTGTTTTTT
>.|TRBV10-3|TRBJ2-7|.
CAISESGRGYEQYF
TGTGCCATCAGTGAGTCTGGCAGGGGTTACGAGCAGTACTTC
>TRBD2|TRBV6-5|TRBJ2-5|.
CAVQRDQETQYF
TGTGCCGTCCAGCGGGATCAAGAGACCCAGTACTTC
>TRBD2|TRBV10-1|TRBJ2-7|.
CASSEFGLAGVREQYF
TGCGCCAGCAGTGAATTTGGACTAGCGGGAGTACGCGAGCAGTACTTC
>TRBD1|TRBV11-2|TRBJ1-4|.
CASSLLGTGVEKLFF
TGTGCCAGCAGCCTTCTGGGGACAGGGGTGGAAAAACTGTTTTTT
>TRBD1|TRBV19|TRBJ1-4|once
CASSMTGGGGEKLFF
TGTGCCAGTAGTATGACAGGGGGCGGCGGTGAAAAACTGTTTTTT
>.|TRBV19|TRBJ2-7|.
CASSIERGPYEQYF
TGTGCCAGTAGTATAGAGAGGGGCCCCTACGAGCAGTACTTC
>TRBD1|TRBV14|TRBJ2-5|.
CASSTMPGGVQETQYF
TGTGCCAGCAGCACTATGCCAGGGGGAGTCCAAGAGACCCAGTACTTC
>.|TRBV6-4|TRBJ2-5|.
CASSANGAGETQYF
TGTGCCAGCAGTGCCAACGGGGCAGGGGAGACCCAGTACTTC
>TRBD2|TRBV9|TRBJ2-1|.
CASSPHHYSGSGDEQFF
TGTGCCAGCAGCCCTCACCACTATAGCGGGAGTGGCGATGAGCAGTTCTTC
>.|TRBV5-4|TRBJ2-1|.
CASSLGGQALSSYNEQFF
TGTGCCAGCAGCTTAGGCGGTCAAGCGTTGAGCTCCTACAATGAGCAGTTCTTC
>.|TRBV11-2|TRBJ2-5|.
CASTGSATGAETQYF
TGTGCCAGCACCGGCTCAGCTACAGGAGCGGAGACCCAGTACTTC
>.|TRBV2|TRBJ2-5|.
CASSGASETQYF
TGTGCCAGCAGCGGAGCCTCGGAGACCCAGTACTTC
>.|TRBV19|TRBJ1-2|.
CASSTLSEKGNYGYTF
TGTGCCAGTAGTACCCTGTCAGAGAAGGGTAACTATGGCTACACCTTC
>.|TRBV29-1|TRBJ1-1|.
CSVSAQGNTEAFF
TGCAGCGTCTCAGCACAGGGGAACACTGAAGCTTTCTTT
>.|TRBV9|TRBJ2-1|.
CASSVDPSGTVYNEQFF
TGTGCCAGCAGCGTAGACCCGTCCGGAACCGTGTACAATGAGCAGTTCTTC
>TRBD1|TRBV6-6|TRBJ2-5|.
CASRPSTGAQETQYF
TGTGCCAGCAGACCATCGACAGGGGCCCAAGAGACCCAGTACTTC
>.|TRBV18|TRBJ2-7|.
CASSPPVRDEQYF
TGTGCCAGCTCACCACCGGTCCGGGACGAGCAGTACTTC
>TRBD2|TRBV6-6|TRBJ2-7|.
CASRLFPSGSYEQYF
TGTGCCAGCAGACTGTTCCCTAGCGGGAGTTACGAGCAGTACTTC
>.|TRBV7-6|TRBJ2-5|.
CASSLETQYF
TGTGCCAGCAGCTTAGAGACCCAGTACTTC
>TRBD2|TRBV28|TRBJ2-1|.
CASTSGGLAGESSYNEQFF
TGTGCCAGCACCTCCGGGGGACTAGCGGGGGAGAGCTCCTACAATGAGCAGTTCTTC
>TRBD2|TRBV15|TRBJ2-5|.
CATSRRAGAAETQYF
TGTGCCACCAGCAGGCGAGCGGGGGCCGCGGAGACCCAGTACTTC
>TRBD1|TRBV6-5|TRBJ1-2|.
CASSYSQYRGGYTF
TGTGCCAGCAGTTACTCACAATACAGGGGAGGCTACACCTTC
>.|TRBV18|TRBJ2-5|once
CASSPLAWEETQYF
TGTGCCAGCTCACCTTTAGCGTGGGAAGAGACCCAGTACTTC
>.|TRBV30|TRBJ2-3|.
CAWSGERGGTQYF
TGTGCCTGGAGTGGCGAACGAGGAGGTACGCAGTATTTT
>TRBD2|TRBV7-8|TRBJ2-5|.
CASRKSGGVDGETQYF
TGTGCCAGCAGGAAAAGCGGGGGGGTTGATGGGGAGACCCAGTACTTC
>TRBD1|TRBV5-4|TRBJ2-2|.
CASSVGTGNTGELFF
TGTGCCAGCAGCGTGGGGACAGGGAACACCGGGGAGCTGTTTTTT
>.|TRBV6-6|TRBJ1-6|.
CASVETSSYNSPLHF
TGTGCCAGTGTGGAAACAAGCTCCTATAATTCACCCCTCCACTTT
>TRBD1|TRBV30|TRBJ1-1|few
CAWSRQGTEAFF
TGTGCCTGGAGTAGACAGGGCACTGAAGCTTTCTTT
>TRBD1|TRBV6-6|TRBJ1-5|.
CASSSGTEGQPQHF
TGTGCCAGCAGTTCCGGGACAGAAGGTCAGCCCCAGCATTTT
>TRBD1|TRBV29-1|TRBJ1-2|.
CSGYGTAYGYTF
TGCAGCGGGTACGGGACAGCCTATGGCTACACCTTC